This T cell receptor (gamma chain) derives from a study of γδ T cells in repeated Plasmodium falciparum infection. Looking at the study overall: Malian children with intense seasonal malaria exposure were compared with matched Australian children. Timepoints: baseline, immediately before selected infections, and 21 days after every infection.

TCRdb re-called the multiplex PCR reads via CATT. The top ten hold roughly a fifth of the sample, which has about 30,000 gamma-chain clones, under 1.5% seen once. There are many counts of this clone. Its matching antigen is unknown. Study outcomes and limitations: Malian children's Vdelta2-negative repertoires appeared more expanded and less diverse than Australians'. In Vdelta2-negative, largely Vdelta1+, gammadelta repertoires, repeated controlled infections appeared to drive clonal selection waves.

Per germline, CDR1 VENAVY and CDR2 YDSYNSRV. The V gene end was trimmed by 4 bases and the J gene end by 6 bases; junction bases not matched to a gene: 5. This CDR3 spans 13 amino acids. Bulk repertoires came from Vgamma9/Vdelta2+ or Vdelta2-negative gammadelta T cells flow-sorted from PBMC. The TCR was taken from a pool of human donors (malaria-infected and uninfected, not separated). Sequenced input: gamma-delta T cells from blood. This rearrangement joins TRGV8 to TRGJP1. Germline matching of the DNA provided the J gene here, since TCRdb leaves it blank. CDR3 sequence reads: CATWDPAGWFKIF. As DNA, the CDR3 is TGTGCCACCTGGGACCCGGCTGGTTGGTTCAAGATATTT.